This T cell receptor (beta chain) was recorded in a study of blood T cells in healthy people across ages. General study points: Unknown CMV status may confound age-related changes in expanded clones.

The extraction recovered at least 5 micrograms of total RNA per sample. A J-beta primer mix and a sample-barcoded 5' primer were used in a second PCR of about 6 to 12 cycles. TCRdb reprocessed the 5' RACE reads with MiXCR, giving one entry per CDR3 protein. The table includes about 780,000 distinct CDR3 sequences, under 80% detected once. As regards this clonotype: Its target is not known.

CDR1 is DFQATT and CDR2 is SNEGSKA in the germline V gene (reference sequence). This CDR3 is 16 amino acids long. Trimming took off 0 bases at V and 3 bases at J, with 15 bases between the two ends. This TCR derives from a man aged 25-45 years in good health. The sample consisted of blood. This rearrangement joins TRBV20-1 to TRBJ1-5; tentative D call: TRBD1 (6 bases). The CDR3 sequence: CSARDVQGGSNQPQHF. In DNA form, the CDR3 reads TGCAGTGCTAGAGATGTACAGGGTGGTTCCAATCAGCCCCAGCATTTT.